By share, the clone carrying this T cell receptor beta chain ranks as large. The antigen remains undetermined. TCR libraries were prepared from 15 ng of total RNA with the QIAseq Immune Repertoire TCR panel. TCRdb called the reads again in MiXCR, with one record for every CDR3 protein. The sample holds approximately 1,300 distinct CDR3 sequences, 7.6% seen once. These data come from a study of circulating CD8 cells and anti-PD-1 response in melanoma. The overall study: Treatment was intravenous nivolumab at 3 mg/kg every 2 weeks.

General observations from the study: Replicates were generally not done for experiments.

Four subsets defined by PD-1 and/or TIGIT were sorted from live CD3+CD8+TCRalphabeta+ cells. The germline gives CDR1 SGDLS, CDR2 YYNGEE. The CDR3 runs 12 residues. The V and J ends lost 3 bases and 10 bases respectively, with 13 bases between them. This TCR was sampled from a human donor with melanoma. The sample in question was CD8+ T cells from PBMCs, obtained at baseline or after one month of anti-PD-1 therapy (not recorded which). The chain has TRBV9 and TRBJ1-1; possible D gene TRBD1, 5 bases. CDR3 sequence reads: CASSATSDRAFF. Here the CDR3 DNA reads TGTGCCAGCAGCGCAACATCAGACAGAGCTTTCTTT.